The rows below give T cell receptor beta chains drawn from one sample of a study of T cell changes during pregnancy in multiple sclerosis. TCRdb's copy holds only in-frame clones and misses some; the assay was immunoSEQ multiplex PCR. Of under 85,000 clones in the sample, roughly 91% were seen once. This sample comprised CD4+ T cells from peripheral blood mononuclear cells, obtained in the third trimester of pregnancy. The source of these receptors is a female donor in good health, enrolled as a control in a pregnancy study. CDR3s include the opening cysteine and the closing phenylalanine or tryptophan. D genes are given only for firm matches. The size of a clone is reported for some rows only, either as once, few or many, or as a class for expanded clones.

CDR3nt: TGTGCCAGCAGCGGACTGAGTGGCGGGGTCAAGGAGCAGTACTTC; CDR3aa: CASSGLSGGVKEQYF; d_gene: NA; v_gene: TRBV6-5; j_gene: TRBJ2-7; abundance: NA
CDR3nt: TGTGCCAGCTCCCTTAGCGGGGTTAATAGCAATCAGCCCCAGCATTTT; CDR3aa: CASSLSGVNSNQPQHF; d_gene: NA; v_gene: TRBV18; j_gene: TRBJ1-5; abundance: NA
CDR3nt: TGTGCCAGCAGTTACTCCGGTAACAGGTCACCCCTCCACTTT; CDR3aa: CASSYSGNRSPLHF; d_gene: NA; v_gene: TRBV6-5; j_gene: TRBJ1-6; abundance: NA
CDR3nt: TGCGCCAGCAGCTGGGGGGACAGTCTTATCCAACCCCACCCCACCCTCCACTTT; CDR3aa: CASSWGDSLIQPHPTLHF; d_gene: TRBD1; v_gene: TRBV5-1; j_gene: TRBJ1-6; abundance: NA
CDR3nt: TGTGCCAGCAGCTTGGCCGGGGAGGACTATGGCTACACCTTC; CDR3aa: CASSLAGEDYGYTF; d_gene: NA; v_gene: TRBV5-6; j_gene: TRBJ1-2; abundance: NA
CDR3nt: TGCGCCAGCAGCTTTGCCGGGACTAAGGAGCAGTACTTC; CDR3aa: CASSFAGTKEQYF; d_gene: TRBD2; v_gene: TRBV5-1; j_gene: TRBJ2-7; abundance: once
CDR3nt: TGTGCCAGCAGCCCTTCCGGGACAGGGAGCACAGATACGCAGTATTTT; CDR3aa: CASSPSGTGSTDTQYF; d_gene: TRBD1; v_gene: TRBV7-3; j_gene: TRBJ2-3; abundance: NA
CDR3nt: TGTGCCAGCAGTTACAGAAGGCACTACGAGCAGTACTTC; CDR3aa: CASSYRRHYEQYF; d_gene: NA; v_gene: TRBV6-5; j_gene: TRBJ2-7; abundance: NA
CDR3nt: TGTGCCAGCAGCTTCCCCGGGGAGATCGGGGAGCTGTTTTTT; CDR3aa: CASSFPGEIGELFF; d_gene: NA; v_gene: TRBV5-6; j_gene: TRBJ2-2; abundance: NA
CDR3nt: TGTGCCAGCAGGGGGGGACAGGGGGCGAACACAGATACGCAGTATTTT; CDR3aa: CASRGGQGANTDTQYF; d_gene: TRBD1; v_gene: TRBV2; j_gene: TRBJ2-3; abundance: NA
CDR3nt: TGTGCCAGCAGCTTTGACAGGGGGAACACTGAAGCTTTCTTT; CDR3aa: CASSFDRGNTEAFF; d_gene: TRBD1; v_gene: TRBV5-4; j_gene: TRBJ1-1; abundance: NA
CDR3nt: TGTGCCAGCAGTTACGCGACAGGGGGCTCTTCACCCCTCCACTTT; CDR3aa: CASSYATGGSSPLHF; d_gene: TRBD1; v_gene: TRBV6-5; j_gene: TRBJ1-6; abundance: NA
CDR3nt: TGTGCCAGCAGCCCTCCTAGCGGGTTTAACACCGGGGAGCTGTTTTTT; CDR3aa: CASSPPSGFNTGELFF; d_gene: TRBD2; v_gene: TRBV7-3; j_gene: TRBJ2-2; abundance: NA